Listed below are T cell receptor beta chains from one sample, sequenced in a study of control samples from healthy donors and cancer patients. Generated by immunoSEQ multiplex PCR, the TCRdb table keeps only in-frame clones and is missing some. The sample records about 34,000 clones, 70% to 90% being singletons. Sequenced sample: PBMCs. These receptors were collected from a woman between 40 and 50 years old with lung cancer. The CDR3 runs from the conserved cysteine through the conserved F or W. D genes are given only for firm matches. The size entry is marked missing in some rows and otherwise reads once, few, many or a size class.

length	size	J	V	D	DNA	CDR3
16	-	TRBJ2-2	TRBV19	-	TGTGCCAGTAGTATGGATCCTCGGGGCTACACCGGGGAGCTGTTTTTT	CASSMDPRGYTGELFF
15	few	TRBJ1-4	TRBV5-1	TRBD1	TGCGCCAGCAGCCCAGAACCGGGACAGGGGGAAAAACTGTTTTTT	CASSPEPGQGEKLFF
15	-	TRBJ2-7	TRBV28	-	TGTGCCAGCACCTCGACAGGTTCGAGCTCCTACGAGCAGTACTTC	CASTSTGSSSYEQYF
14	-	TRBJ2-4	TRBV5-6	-	TGTGCCAGCAGCCTTCCTGTACTCGGAAACATTCAGTACTTC	CASSLPVLGNIQYF
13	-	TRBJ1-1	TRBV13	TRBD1	TGTGCCAGCAGCGGGGACAGGGGCCAAACAGGGATCTTT	CASSGDRGQTGIF
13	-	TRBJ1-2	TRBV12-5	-	TGTGCTAGTGGTTTGGGACACGCACAAGGTTACACCTTC	CASGLGHAQGYTF
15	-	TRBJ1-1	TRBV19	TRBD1	TGTGCCAATAGTACCTACTTCGGACAGGGTAACGATGCTTTCTTT	CANSTYFGQGNDAFF
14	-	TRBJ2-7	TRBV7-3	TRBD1	TGTGCCAGCAGCCCACAGGGGAGCTCCTACGAGCAGTACTTC	CASSPQGSSYEQYF
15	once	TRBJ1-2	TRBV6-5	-	TGTGCCAGCAAAAGATTCCGAGACGCTAACTATGGCTACACCTTC	CASKRFRDANYGYTF
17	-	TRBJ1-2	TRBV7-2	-	TGTGCCAGCAGCTTCAGAGACGGGTCCGTCCCGTATTATGGCTACACCTTC	CASSFRDGSVPYYGYTF
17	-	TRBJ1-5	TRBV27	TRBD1	TGTGCCAGCAGTAGCCGCCAAGACAGGGTCAGCAATCAGCCCCAGCATTTT	CASSSRQDRVSNQPQHF
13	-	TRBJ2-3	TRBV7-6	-	TGTGCCAGCAGCCTCTTACCACGGGGTACGCAGTATTTT	CASSLLPRGTQYF
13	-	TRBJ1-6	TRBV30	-	TGTGCCTGGGAACAGGCCGGCGATTCACCCCTCCACTTT	CAWEQAGDSPLHF
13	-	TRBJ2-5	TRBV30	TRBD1	TGTGCCTGGAGTGCGAGGGGGCGAGAGACCCAGTACTTC	CAWSARGRETQYF
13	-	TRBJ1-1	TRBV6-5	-	TGTGCCAGCAGTCTGACAGGGAACACTGAAGCTTTCTTT	CASSLTGNTEAFF
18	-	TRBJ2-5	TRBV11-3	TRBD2	TGTGCCAGCAGCTTAGACGCTAGCGGGGATGTTCTTCGGGTAACCCAGTACTTC	CASSLDASGDVLRVTQYF
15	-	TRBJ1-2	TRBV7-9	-	TGTGCCAGCAGCTTAGCGCCGGGGGCCTACTATGGCTACACCTTC	CASSLAPGAYYGYTF
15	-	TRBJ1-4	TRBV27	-	TGTGCCAGCAGTACCCGGACGGAGCCAAATGAAAAACTGTTTTTT	CASSTRTEPNEKLFF
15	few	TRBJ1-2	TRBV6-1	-	TGTGCCAGCAGTGAACAGGCAGGGTGGGCCTATGGCTACACCTTC	CASSEQAGWAYGYTF
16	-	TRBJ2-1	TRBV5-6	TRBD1	TGTGCCAGCAGCTTTTTAACAGGGGCAGCGAACGATGAGCAGTTCTTC	CASSFLTGAANDEQFF
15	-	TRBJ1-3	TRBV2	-	TGTGCCAGCAGTGCCATCAGGATCTCTGGAAACACCATATATTTT	CASSAIRISGNTIYF
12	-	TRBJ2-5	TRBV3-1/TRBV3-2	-	TGTGCCAGCAGCCAAGCGGGCGAGACCCAGTACTTC	CASSQAGETQYF